Detailed here is one TCR beta chain. Its antigen is unidentified. Germline V gene data show CDR1 as MNHEY and CDR2 as SMNVEV (reference sequence). The CDR3 runs 16 residues. With 8 bases removed from V and 12 bases from J, the gap between germline ends came to 29 bases. Measured with immunoSEQ multiplex PCR; TCRdb has only the in-frame clones, and not every one. The data contain approximately 2.3 million clones, just over 90% of them singletons. This sample was included in a study of shared clonotypes between healthy human individuals. Study-wide results and caveats: Investigators collected only blood, and repertoires in tissues likely differ. Naive subsets generally had larger estimated richness than memory subsets.

The chain recombines TRBV27 with TRBJ2-1; TRBD2 is a possible D gene (6 bases). This TCR came from a man aged 18 to 35 in good health. Some clones in this sample may be carry-over from other donors' samples. Sequences were obtained from naive CD4+ T cells from PBMCs. The sample's subset: CD45RA+ positively selected. CDR3 protein: CASGLPRRGGPTRQFF. CDR3 bases: TGTGCCAGCGGGTTGCCGAGGCGGGGAGGCCCAACCCGGCAGTTCTTC.